Presented here are 10 T cell receptor beta chains from one specimen sequenced in a study of cytomegalovirus exposure and HLA in healthy donors. The PCR made use of 60 Vbeta and 13 Jbeta primers. Some clones are missing from TCRdb's copy, which holds only in-frame ones; the method was immunoSEQ multiplex PCR. The data hold around 120,000 clones, with around 70% observed a single time. Specimen: PBMCs. Source of these receptors: a human donor in good health.

This clone was counted between two and nine times. This chain joins TRBV6-6 and TRBJ2-5, with 7 bases aligning to TRBD1. The V gene's germline CDR1 is MNHNY and CDR2 SVGAGI (reference sequence). The length of the CDR3 is 15 residues. V was clipped by 6 bases and J by 1 base; unmatched bases: 8. CDR3 nucleotides: TGTGCCAGCAGCCATCTGAGGGGGCTCCAAGAGACCCAGTACTTC. It codes for CASSHLRGLQETQYF.

The table lists this clone with a few counts. The rearrangement uses TRBV4-3 and TRBJ2-6, with no clear D. This CDR3 spans 16 amino acids. From germline, CDR1 is LGHNA and CDR2 YSLEER. The V end lost 0 bases, the J end lost 1 base, and 7 bases lay between the germline ends. This chain's CDR3 is CASSQDVQSGANVLTF. In DNA form, the CDR3 reads TGCGCCAGCAGCCAAGATGTTCAATCTGGGGCCAACGTCCTGACTTTC.

Concerning this clone itself: The sample has other DNA sequences that encode this CDR3 too. The rearrangement joins TRBV7-2 to TRBJ2-7; no firm D call. Per the germline V gene, CDR1 is SGHTA and CDR2 is FQGNSA. With 4 bases removed from V and 3 bases from J, the gap between germline ends came to 4 bases. The CDR3 has 11 amino acids. CDR3 nucleotide sequence: TGTGCCAGCAGCTCCCTCTACGAGCAGTACTTC. Residues: CASSSLYEQYF.

This chain connects TRBV7-9 to TRBJ1-1; the D gene is possibly TRBD1 (6 bases). In germline, CDR1 is SEHNR, CDR2 FQNEAQ (reference sequence). The V end was cut by 5 bases, the J end by 2 bases, with 15 bases between. The length of the CDR3 is 15 residues. The chain's CDR3 is CASSRQGSGNTEAFF. The CDR3 bases are TGTGCCAGCAGCCGTCAGGGGTCGGGAAACACTGAAGCTTTCTTT.

The chain is built from TRBV5-1 and TRBJ2-1, with 15 bases that match TRBD2. Germline V gene sequence: CDR1 SGHRS, CDR2 YFSETQ. V was pared by 9 bases and J by 7 bases, with 5 bases of the junction left unmatched. The CDR3 has 14 amino acids. Here the CDR3 reads CATGGLAGGNEQFF. CDR3 coding DNA: TGCGCCACCGGGGGACTAGCGGGAGGAAATGAGCAGTTCTTC.

This clone was counted between two and nine times. The chain combines TRBV15 with TRBJ1-4; D possibly corresponds to TRBD1 (5 bases). Per germline, CDR1 LNHNV and CDR2 YYDKDF (reference sequence). V lost 1 base, J lost 7 bases, and 13 bases lay in between. This CDR3 is 15 amino acids long. The CDR3 DNA reads TGTGCCACCAGCAGAGGTGGCAGGGAAACTGAAAAACTGTTTTTT. Its translation: CATSRGGRETEKLFF.

J is TRBJ2-1 and V is TRBV6-4; 10 bases are shared with TRBD1. With 4 bases clipped from V and 6 bases from J, the junction kept 3 bases outside the gene matches. Germline loops: CDR1 MRHNA, CDR2 SNTAGT. CDR3 length: 14 residues. The CDR3 sequence: CASSGTGGGNEQFF. CDR3 coding DNA: TGTGCCAGCAGTGGGACAGGGGGAGGCAATGAGCAGTTCTTC.

The chain joins TRBV7-9 to TRBJ1-6, with D possibly being TRBD1 (6 bases). The CDR3 runs 14 residues. CDR1 SEHNR and CDR2 FQNEAQ come from the germline V gene (reference sequence). The V gene lost 1 base and the J gene lost 10 bases, with 11 bases spanning the gap. This CDR3 reads CASSLDRVRSPLHF. In DNA, the CDR3 is TGTGCCAGCAGCTTAGACAGGGTGAGGTCACCCCTCCACTTT.

The chain recombines TRBV6-5 with TRBJ1-6; D is possibly TRBD1 (5 bases). Looked up from germline, CDR1 is MNHEY and CDR2 is SVGAGI. V was clipped by 5 bases and J by 5 bases, with 10 bases between them. This CDR3 contains 14 residues. CDR3 in DNA: TGTGCCAGCAGTGACAGCCAGAATAATTCACCCCTCCACTTT. Its translation is CASSDSQNNSPLHF.

The chain combines TRBV4-2 with TRBJ2-2; 10 nucleotides line up with TRBD1. The V segment lost 4 bases and the J segment 0 bases; nucleotides outside the gene matches: 5. In germline, CDR1 is LGHNA, CDR2 YNFKEQ. The CDR3 runs to 17 residues. The CDR3 coding sequence is TGTGCCAGCAGCCCTTGGACAGGGGGGACGAACACCGGGGAGCTGTTTTTT. This sequence encodes CASSPWTGGTNTGELFF.